One sample yielded the 26 T cell receptor beta chains listed below, sequenced in a study of regulatory T cells in long-lasting Graves disease. HTBI primers from iRepertoire and Arm-PCR of CDR3 regions yielded the TCR beta libraries. TCRdb reanalysed the multiplex PCR reads using MiXCR and keeps one entry per CDR3 protein. The data contain over 250,000 distinct CDR3 sequences, around 20% of them singletons. As to time point: persistent/refractory GD, antithyroid drugs over 5 years with positive TRAb. Generation of the TCR library employed RNA extracted from PBMCs. The specimen was peripheral blood mononuclear cells (PBMCs), collected when the disease was refractory, from a patient treated with antithyroid drugs. The receptor set was obtained from a female donor with Graves disease.

In its sample, this clonotype was seen a few times. The rearrangement uses TRBV19 and TRBJ1-4; the D gene is possibly TRBD1 (5 bases). Germline lookup yields CDR1 LNHDA and CDR2 SQIVND (reference sequence). The CDR3 has 13 amino acids. Trimming shortened V by 8 bases and J by 3 bases, and 10 bases separated the two germline ends. The CDR3 loop reads CASAGSSNEKLFF. CDR3 DNA sequence: TGTGCCAGTGCAGGGTCCTCTAATGAAAAACTGTTTTTT.

The chain has TRBV10-3 and TRBJ2-7; 8 positions match TRBD1. Germline V lookup: CDR1 ENHRY, CDR2 SYGVKD. With 10 bases clipped from V and 3 bases from J, the junction kept 14 bases outside the gene matches. The CDR3 covers 15 residues. CDR3: CATGTGTGGGYEQYF. The CDR3 region has the DNA TGTGCCACTGGGACTGGGACAGGTGGGGGCTACGAGCAGTACTTC.

The chain uses TRBV19 and TRBJ2-2; 10 bases align to TRBD2. The V and J ends lost 5 bases and 5 bases, in that order; junction bases with no gene match: 8. CDR1 LNHDA and CDR2 SQIVND come from the germline V gene (reference sequence). This CDR3 region has 16 residues. The CDR3 here is CASSFSGRSLTGELFF. As DNA, the CDR3 is TGTGCCAGTAGTTTTAGCGGGAGGAGCTTAACCGGGGAGCTGTTTTTT.

This clonotype was recorded many times. The V and J genes are TRBV7-2 and TRBJ2-5, with TRBD1 as a possible D gene (5 bases). The J call could be wrong; TRBJ2-7 is a better fit for the DNA end. Per the germline V gene, CDR1 is SGHTA and CDR2 is FQGNSA. The CDR3 sequence is 15 residues long. The CDR3 bases are TGTGCCAGCAGCTTCTTTCAGGGCCCAGGCTACGAGCAGTACTTC. Residues: CASSFFQGPGYEQYF.

The V and J genes are TRBV5-1 and TRBJ2-5; the match to TRBD1 covers 8 bases. J gave up 1 base and V 4 bases, and 3 bases lay outside the gene matches. Germline CDR1 reads SGHRS; CDR2 reads YFSETQ. CDR3 length: 14 residues. For the CDR3, the DNA is TGCGCCAGCAGCCAGGACAGGGCCCAAGAGACCCAGTACTTC. It specifies CASSQDRAQETQYF. The entire variable domain, with the rest obtained from reference TRBV5-1 and TRBJ2-5, is as follows: KAGVTQTPRYLIKTRGQQVTLSCSPISGHRSVSWYQQTPGQGLQFLFEYFSETQRNKGNFPGRFSGRQFSNSRSEMNVSTLELGDSALYLCASSQDRAQETQYFGPGTRLLVL.

This clonotype was observed a few times. The gene calls are TRBV19 and TRBJ1-1, with a weak D call TRBD1 (6 bases). CDR1 is LNHDA and CDR2 is SQIVND in the germline V gene (reference sequence). The CDR3 is 15 amino acids. V dropped 3 bases and J dropped 1 base, with 12 bases sitting between them. The CDR3 sequence: CASSIGTRENTEAFF. The CDR3 DNA reads as TGTGCCAGTAGTATTGGGACACGGGAGAACACTGAAGCTTTCTTT.

V is TRBV18 and J is TRBJ2-1, with 12 bases that match TRBD2. This CDR3 is built from 12 residues. Germline V gives CDR1 KGHSH, CDR2 LQKENI. Trimming cost V 10 bases and J 8 bases; bases outside gene matches: 3. The CDR3 here is CATLAGGDEQFF. As DNA, the CDR3 is TGTGCCACCCTAGCGGGAGGGGATGAGCAGTTCTTC.

Details on this clonotype: A much larger clone is a single base away; this may be a read error. This chain links TRBV12-3 or TRBV12-4 with TRBJ2-5, with D unclear. CDR3 size: 14 residues. V lost 2 bases to trimming and J lost 0 bases, with 7 bases between them. CDR3 residues: CASSLPRNQETQYF. CDR3 sequence (DNA): TGTGCCAGCAGTTTACCCCGGAACCAAGAGACCCAGTACTTC.

Worth noting for this clonotype: One base away lies a much larger clone, so this may be a sequencing read error. This rearrangement joins TRBV9 to TRBJ1-5; D is unclear. The germline gives CDR1 SGDLS, CDR2 YYNGEE. Deletions cut 5 bases from V and 0 bases from J, with 18 bases between. The CDR3 spans 17 residues. In DNA form, the CDR3 reads TGTGCCAGCAGTTTCACCATGGAGCCTCATAGCAATCAGCCCCAGCATTTT. Amino acid sequence: CASSFTMEPHSNQPQHF. The full variable domain, completed using reference TRBV9 and TRBJ1-5, is DSGVTQTPKHLITATGQRVTLRCSPRSGDLSVYWYQQSLDQGLQFLIQYYNGEERAKGNILERFSAQQFPDLHSELNLSSLELGDSALYFCASSFTMEPHSNQPQHFGDGTRLSIL.

This clonotype was observed a handful of times. The chain is built from TRBV19 and TRBJ1-2; no definite D call. This CDR3 has 14 residues. Deletions cut 7 bases from V and 0 bases from J, with 12 bases between. Germline V CDR1 and CDR2: LNHDA, SQIVND (reference sequence). The CDR3 DNA reads as TGTGCCAGTACCCCCGGGCCCGCTAACTATGGCTACACCTTC. Translating gives CASTPGPANYGYTF.

The chain has TRBV7-2 and TRBJ2-7; D not resolved. CDR1 is SGHTA and CDR2 is FQGNSA in the germline V gene. V was clipped by 2 bases and J by 2 bases, with 7 bases between them. The CDR3 totals 13 residues. The DNA of the CDR3 is TGTGCCAGCAGCTTATCTTCGACCTACGAGCAGTACTTC. Amino acid sequence: CASSLSSTYEQYF.

Many counts were recorded for this clonotype. The chain recombines TRBV28 with TRBJ1-5; D call uncertain. CDR1 and CDR2 (germline): MDHEN, SYDVKM. CDR3 length: 11 amino acids. The V end lost 5 bases, the J end lost 5 bases, and 4 bases lay between the germline ends. The CDR3 nucleotides read TGTGCCAGCAGTCGATATCAGCCCCAGCATTTT. Translation gives CASSRYQPQHF.

This rearrangement joins TRBV20-1 to TRBJ1-2; 7 bases agree with TRBD1. Trimming took 6 bases from V and 2 from J; bases not matched to a gene: 15. This CDR3 contains 16 residues. CDR1 DFQATT and CDR2 SNEGSKA come from the germline V gene (reference sequence). The CDR3 DNA reads TGCAGTGCCCAACCCCCTTTGACAGGGCCAAACTATGGCTACACCTTC. It encodes CSAQPPLTGPNYGYTF.

This rearrangement joins TRBV28 to TRBJ2-7; D uncertain. CDR1 and CDR2 from the germline V gene are MDHEN and SYDVKM. V was pared by 5 bases and J by 1 base, with 21 bases between. The CDR3 spans 17 residues. CDR3 in DNA: TGTGCCAGCAGTCGAAGGCCATCCAAAAGCGAATCCTACGAGCAGTACTTC. It is translated as CASSRRPSKSESYEQYF.

The sample holds many counts of this clonotype. The chain recombines TRBV12-3 or TRBV12-4 with TRBJ2-5; 12 nucleotides line up with TRBD1. The CDR3 has 16 residues. J gave up 2 bases and V 4 bases, and 5 bases lay outside the gene matches. This CDR3 is CASSWGDRGRQETQYF. CDR3 DNA sequence: TGTGCCAGCAGTTGGGGGGACAGGGGGCGTCAAGAGACCCAGTACTTC.

This clonotype was recorded a few times. The V call is TRBV6-1, the J call TRBJ2-7, with TRBD2 as a possible D gene (5 bases). CDR1 and CDR2 (germline): MNHNS, SASEGT. The CDR3 contains 14 residues. V lost 5 bases and J lost 3, with 14 bases in between. This CDR3 reads CASSPRTGIYEQYF. CDR3 DNA: TGTGCCAGCAGTCCCCGGACTGGGATCTACGAGCAGTACTTC.

This clonotype was observed many times. V usage is TRBV2 and J usage is TRBJ1-1; 9 bases agree with TRBD1. CDR3 length: 15 residues. Germline values: CDR1 SNHLY, CDR2 FYNNEI. V trimming: 6 bases; J trimming: 5 bases; junction bases outside the gene matches: 10. The CDR3 loop reads CASRYTGTGKTEAFF. CDR3 coding DNA: TGTGCCAGCAGATACACCGGGACAGGGAAGACTGAAGCTTTCTTT.

In this sample, this clonotype turned up many times. J is TRBJ2-7 and V is TRBV30, with 10 nucleotides matching TRBD2. CDR1 GTSNPN and CDR2 SVGIG come from the germline V gene (reference sequence). This CDR3 region has 13 residues. The CDR3 here is CARGTSVPHEQYF. DNA of the CDR3: TGTGCACGAGGGACTAGCGTTCCGCACGAGCAGTACTTC.

This clonotype has at least ten counts. At one boundary the junction diverges from the germline segment, which might be a read error. The chain carries TRBV20-1 and TRBJ1-4; perhaps TRBD1 as D (5 bases). CDR1 is DFQATT, CDR2 SNEGSKA, per germline (reference sequence). This CDR3 spans 14 amino acids. This chain's CDR3 is CSASWGTINGKLFF. The DNA of the CDR3 is TGCAGTGCTAGTTGGGGGACGATAAATGGAAAACTGTTTTTT.

There are many counts of this clonotype. The chain uses TRBV6-1 and TRBJ1-2; no definite D call. From germline, CDR1 is MNHNS and CDR2 SASEGT. The V end was cut by 7 bases, the J end by 2 bases, with 5 bases between. The CDR3 extends over 11 amino acids. CDR3 amino acids: CASKPNYGYTF. The CDR3 DNA sequence: TGTGCCAGCAAACCCAACTATGGCTACACCTTC.

The sample holds a few counts of this clonotype. The chain links TRBV6-2 or TRBV6-3 to TRBJ2-2; D gene ambiguous. Deletions cut 5 bases from V and 3 bases from J, with 19 bases between. CDR1 is MNHEY, CDR2 SVGEGT, per germline. The CDR3 runs to 17 residues. The CDR3 DNA reads TGTGCCAGCAGTCCTGTTTTCTTCAGTTGGGACACCGGGGAGCTGTTTTTT. Its protein product is CASSPVFFSWDTGELFF.

A few counts support this clonotype. V usage is TRBV18 and J usage is TRBJ2-2; 9 bases line up with TRBD1. V was clipped by 4 bases and J by 3 bases; unmatched bases: 3. Germline CDR1 KGHSH, CDR2 LQKENI. This CDR3 comprises 15 residues. In DNA, the CDR3 is TGTGCCAGCTCACACGGACAGGGGTACACCGGGGAGCTGTTTTTT. Translating gives CASSHGQGYTGELFF.

This clonotype has ten or more counts. The chain carries TRBV6-2 or TRBV6-3 and TRBJ2-2, with TRBD2 matching 10 bases. Trimming cost V 9 bases and J 4 bases; bases outside gene matches: 8. The CDR3 has 15 amino acids. Per germline, CDR1 MNHEY and CDR2 SVGEGT. CDR3 protein: CASSSGRDLTGELFF. DNA for the CDR3: TGTGCCAGTAGCAGCGGGAGGGATCTCACCGGGGAGCTGTTTTTT.

The rearrangement joins TRBV30 to TRBJ2-2; D may match TRBD1 or TRBD2 (5 bases each). Trimming shortened V by 4 bases and J by 7 bases, and 13 bases separated the two germline ends. This CDR3 has 13 residues. Germline V gives CDR1 GTSNPN, CDR2 SVGIG (reference sequence). The CDR3, as DNA: TGTGCCTGGACCCGAGGGGATAGCGGGGAGCTGTTTTTT. Translating it yields CAWTRGDSGELFF.

This clonotype was seen repeatedly, ten times or more. The chain joins TRBV14 to TRBJ2-2; 11 bases line up with TRBD2. Per the germline V gene, CDR1 is SGHDN and CDR2 is FVKESK. This CDR3 region has 15 residues. V shed 6 bases, J shed 2 bases, and the junction held 2 bases outside the gene matches. The CDR3 DNA is TGTGCCAGCAGTCGACTAGCGGGAAACACCGGGGAGCTGTTTTTT. This sequence encodes CASSRLAGNTGELFF. Using reference TRBV14 and TRBJ2-2 for the parts outside the CDR3, the full variable domain is EAGVTQFPSHSVIEKGQTVTLRCDPISGHDNLYWYRRVMGKEIKFLLHFVKESKQDESGMPNNRFLAERTGGTYSTLKVQPAELEDSGVYFCASSRLAGNTGELFFGEGSRLTVL.

The V call is TRBV11-2, the J call TRBJ2-4; no reliable D call. CDR3 length equals 13 residues. Germline CDR1 and CDR2: SGHAT and FQNNGV. V lost 4 bases and J lost 8, with 12 bases in between. CDR3 region: CASSSLVKHIQYF. The CDR3 coding sequence is TGTGCCAGCAGCTCGCTAGTGAAGCACATTCAGTACTTC.